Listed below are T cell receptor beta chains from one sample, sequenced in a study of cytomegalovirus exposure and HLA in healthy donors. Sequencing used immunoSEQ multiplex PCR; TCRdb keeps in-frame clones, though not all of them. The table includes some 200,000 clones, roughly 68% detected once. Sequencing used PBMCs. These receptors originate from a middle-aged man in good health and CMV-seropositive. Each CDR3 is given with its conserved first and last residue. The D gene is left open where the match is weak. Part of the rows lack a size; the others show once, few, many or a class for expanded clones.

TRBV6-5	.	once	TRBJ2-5	TGTGCCAGCGAGACTGGAGAGACCCAGTACTTC	CASETGETQYF
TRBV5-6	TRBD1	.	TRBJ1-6	TGTGCCAGCAGCCCCAGGGGGTTCGGCAATTCACCCCTCCACTTT	CASSPRGFGNSPLHF
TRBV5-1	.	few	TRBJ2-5	TGCGCCAGCAGCTTGGGACAGATCCAAGAGACCCAGTACTTC	CASSLGQIQETQYF
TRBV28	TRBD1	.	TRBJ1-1	TGTGCCATTGACAGGGCGAACACTGAAGCTTTCTTT	CAIDRANTEAFF
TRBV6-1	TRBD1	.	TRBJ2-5	TGTGCCAGCAGTCTGGGACAGGGAAGAGAGACCCAGTACTTC	CASSLGQGRETQYF
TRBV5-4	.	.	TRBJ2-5	TGTGCCAGCAGCTTGCCGAGGGAAGAGACCCAGTACTTC	CASSLPREETQYF
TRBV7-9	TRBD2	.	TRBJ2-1	TGTGCCAGCAGCACAGGGACTAGACGGAACGATGAGCAGTTCTTC	CASSTGTRRNDEQFF
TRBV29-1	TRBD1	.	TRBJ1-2	TGCAGCGCCGGGACAGGGGCAGACTATGGCTACACCTTC	CSAGTGADYGYTF
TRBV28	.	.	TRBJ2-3	TGTGCCAGCCTGAGGGCCCGGACAGATACGCAGTATTTT	CASLRARTDTQYF
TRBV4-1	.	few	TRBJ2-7	TGCGCCAGCAGCCAAGAGATGGGTCCGGGGGAGCAGTACTTC	CASSQEMGPGEQYF
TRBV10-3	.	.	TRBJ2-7	TGTGCCACCTGGGACACCTCCTACGAGCAGTACTTC	CATWDTSYEQYF
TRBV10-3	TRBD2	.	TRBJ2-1	TGTGCCATCGTCGAGGAGCGGGGGATTGGTGAGCAGTTCTTC	CAIVEERGIGEQFF
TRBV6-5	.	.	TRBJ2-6	TGTGCCAGCAGTACACCTGGGGCCAACGTCCTGACTTTC	CASSTPGANVLTF
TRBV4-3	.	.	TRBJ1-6	TGCGCCAGCAGCCAAGAAGCGGCCAGAAGTTTATCTAATTCACCCCTCCACTTT	CASSQEAARSLSNSPLHF
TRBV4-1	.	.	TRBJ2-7	TGCGCCAGCAGCCAGGGCCCATTGAGCCTTGCGCAGTACTTC	CASSQGPLSLAQYF
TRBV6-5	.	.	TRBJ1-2	TGTGCCAGCAGTTACTCTCGCAATGGGCACTATGGCTACACCTTC	CASSYSRNGHYGYTF
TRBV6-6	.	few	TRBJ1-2	TGTGCCAGCAGTTCCAGTCCTAACTATGGCTACACCTTC	CASSSSPNYGYTF
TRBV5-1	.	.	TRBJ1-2	TGCGCCAGCAACGCAGGGTGGAAAAAGAATGGCTACACCTTC	CASNAGWKKNGYTF
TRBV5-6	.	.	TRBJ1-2	TGTGCCAGCAGCTCCGGGACAATCGTCTATGGCTACACCTTC	CASSSGTIVYGYTF
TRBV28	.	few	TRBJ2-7	TGTGCCAGCAGGCGGGGGGGACAGGCTTACGAGCAGTACTTC	CASRRGGQAYEQYF
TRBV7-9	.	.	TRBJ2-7	TGTGCCAGCAGCTTAGAGCGAAGGAGGGACGAGCAGTACTTC	CASSLERRRDEQYF
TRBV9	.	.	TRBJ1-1	TGTGCCAGCAGCGTAGGTGGGAGGAGGTCTGGGACTGAAGCTTTCTTT	CASSVGGRRSGTEAFF
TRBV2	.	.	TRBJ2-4	TGTGCCAGCAGCTCCGAGGCAGGGGTAAAAAACATTCAGTACTTC	CASSSEAGVKNIQYF
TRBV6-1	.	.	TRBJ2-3	TGTGCCAGCAGTGGGACTTATGGCGGGGGCACAGATACGCAGTATTTT	CASSGTYGGGTDTQYF
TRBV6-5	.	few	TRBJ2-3	TGTGCCAGCAGTTGGGACTTTTCTCTAGATACGCAGTATTTT	CASSWDFSLDTQYF
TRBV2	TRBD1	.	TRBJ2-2	TGTGCCAGCAGGGGACAGGGTATGGCCGGGGAGCTGTTTTTT	CASRGQGMAGELFF
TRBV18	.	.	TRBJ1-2	TGTGCCAGCTCACCCGGCAGCGGGAACTATGGCTACACCTTC	CASSPGSGNYGYTF